This is a list of T cell receptor beta chains from one sample in a study of control samples from healthy donors and cancer patients. Sequenced by immunoSEQ multiplex PCR; TCRdb stores in-frame clones only, minus some. The sample yields over 100,000 clones, roughly 90% seen once. The sample consisted of blood. These receptors were collected from a woman in her fifties or sixties in good health. Each CDR3 is given with its conserved first and last residue. The D gene is left open where the match is weak. Size is omitted from some rows. Given values are once, few, many or a class for expanded clones.

j_gene	v_gene	d_gene	abundance	CDR3aa	CDR3nt
TRBJ1-3	TRBV6-1	TRBD1	-	CASSERWQGAISGNTIYF	TGTGCCAGCAGTGAAAGGTGGCAGGGGGCTATCTCTGGAAACACCATATATTTT
TRBJ1-2	TRBV28	-	-	CASSLLAVYGYTF	TGTGCCAGCAGTTTACTGGCAGTCTATGGCTACACCTTC
TRBJ1-1	TRBV3-1/TRBV3-2	-	-	CASSHGGLQNTEAFF	TGTGCCAGCAGCCACGGCGGTCTGCAGAACACTGAAGCTTTCTTT
TRBJ1-2	TRBV5-1	-	-	CASSLVVSGNYGYTF	TGCGCCAGCAGCTTGGTAGTATCAGGGAACTATGGCTACACCTTC
TRBJ1-4	TRBV9	-	-	CASSVEGTGNEKLFF	TGTGCCAGCAGCGTAGAGGGGACTGGGAATGAAAAACTGTTTTTT
TRBJ1-3	TRBV9	-	-	CASSVGLAFSGNTIYF	TGTGCCAGCAGCGTAGGATTAGCCTTCTCTGGAAACACCATATATTTT
TRBJ2-5	TRBV28	-	once	CASSLLDTGGTQYF	TGTGCCAGCAGTTTACTGGACACGGGCGGGACCCAGTACTTC
TRBJ1-6	TRBV10-3	-	-	CAISESSAGVYNSPLHF	TGTGCCATCAGTGAGTCATCCGCAGGAGTCTATAATTCACCCCTCCACTTT
TRBJ2-7	TRBV2	-	-	CASSAEEAAIGPYEQYF	TGTGCCAGCAGCGCGGAGGAAGCGGCAATCGGCCCCTACGAGCAGTACTTC
TRBJ1-6	TRBV4-1	-	-	CASSQSLNSPLHF	TGCGCCAGCAGCCAATCTCTTAATTCACCCCTCCACTTT
TRBJ1-1	TRBV10-3	-	few	CAITTGNTEAFF	TGTGCCATCACAACAGGGAACACTGAAGCTTTCTTT
TRBJ1-5	TRBV19	-	-	CASSDGGFGNQPQHF	TGTGCCAGTAGTGATGGGGGGTTTGGGAATCAGCCCCAGCATTTT
TRBJ1-3	TRBV6-2/TRBV6-3	-	-	CASSRGGTSGNTIYF	TGTGCCAGCAGCCGAGGGGGGACCTCTGGAAACACCATATATTTT
TRBJ1-4	TRBV5-1	-	-	CASSLSTNEKLFF	TGCGCCAGCAGCTTGAGTACTAATGAAAAACTGTTTTTT
TRBJ1-2	TRBV29-1	-	-	CSVGGGSGYGYTF	TGCAGCGTGGGCGGGGGGAGCGGCTATGGCTACACCTTC
TRBJ2-3	TRBV30	TRBD2	few	CAWSKVAGGEADTQYF	TGTGCCTGGAGTAAGGTAGCGGGGGGGGAAGCAGATACGCAGTATTTT
TRBJ1-1	TRBV5-6	TRBD1	-	CASSGTGVPNTEAFF	TGTGCCAGCAGCGGAACAGGGGTCCCGAACACTGAAGCTTTCTTT
TRBJ1-2	TRBV19	-	-	CASSEQGVNYGYTF	TGTGCCAGTAGTGAGCAGGGTGTTAACTATGGCTACACCTTC
TRBJ1-1	TRBV5-1	-	-	CASSSGNTEAFF	TGCGCCAGCAGCTCGGGGAACACTGAAGCTTTCTTT
TRBJ2-5	TRBV3-1/TRBV3-2	-	-	CASSPLGVGGRETQYF	TGTGCCAGCAGCCCCCTCGGGGTGGGGGGCCGAGAGACCCAGTACTTC
TRBJ1-2	TRBV27	-	-	CASSSRPGDYGYTF	TGTGCCAGCAGTTCCCGTCCCGGGGACTATGGCTACACCTTC
TRBJ1-5	TRBV11-2	-	-	CASSLGTIRNQPQHF	TGTGCCAGCAGCTTAGGGACTATACGCAATCAGCCCCAGCATTTT
TRBJ2-1	TRBV2	-	-	CASIFPGAGSYNEQFF	TGTGCCAGCATATTTCCAGGGGCTGGCTCCTACAATGAGCAGTTCTTC
TRBJ2-7	TRBV4-1	-	few	CASSQEISGLTYEQYF	TGCGCCAGCAGCCAAGAGATTAGCGGATTGACCTACGAGCAGTACTTC
TRBJ2-5	TRBV2	-	-	CASSGNGQETQYF	TGTGCCAGCAGTGGTAACGGGCAAGAGACCCAGTACTTC
TRBJ1-5	TRBV11-2	-	-	CASSLDSGRHGRQPQHF	TGTGCCAGCAGCTTAGATAGTGGGAGACATGGGAGGCAGCCCCAGCATTTT
TRBJ1-4	TRBV3-1/TRBV3-2	-	-	CASSQVRGPTNEKLFF	TGTGCCAGCAGCCAAGTCAGGGGACCCACTAATGAAAAACTGTTTTTT
TRBJ2-7	TRBV14	-	-	CASSQGYEQYF	TGTGCCAGCAGCCAGGGTTACGAGCAGTACTTC
TRBJ2-4	TRBV10-2	-	-	CASTVTGEGNIQYF	TGCGCCAGCACTGTGACGGGAGAGGGAAACATTCAGTACTTC
TRBJ1-3	TRBV28	-	-	CASSSGGNTIYF	TGTGCCAGCAGTTCCGGTGGAAACACCATATATTTT
TRBJ2-7	TRBV2	-	-	CASSESTLILPYEQYF	TGTGCCAGCAGTGAAAGCACCCTAATACTCCCCTACGAGCAGTACTTC